The text below deals with one T cell receptor (beta chain). This clonotype was seen at least ten times. No antigen is known for it. Nothing much larger sits one base from this clone, and base qualities are not available. Reading from cysteine to phenylalanine, the CDR3 counts 16 amino acids. The read is trimmed to its CDR3 DNA, 48 bases read in frame from base 1. The germline V gene (reference sequence) supplies CDR1 DFQATT and CDR2 SNEGSKA. V drops 0 bases and J drops 2 bases, leaving 14 bases in between. The study was a case-control design nested within a healthcare worker cohort in London, UK, with weekly nasopharyngeal swab PCR tests and blood sampling. Healthcare workers were recruited between 23 and 31 March 2020, during the week of the UK lockdown, and were followed weekly for up to roughly 15 weeks. This record comes from a study of early T cells in non-severe SARS-CoV-2 infection (dated by TCRdb to the early 2020s). A note on the overall study: Because TCR sequencing relied on bulk RNA taken from unsorted whole blood, pairing of alpha and beta chains was not possible.

The library was built by means of 5' RACE. The run used a NextSeq 500. In the TCR library protocol, unique molecular identifiers were attached to individual cDNA molecules to correct for PCR bias and sequencing error. Both TCR alpha and beta chains were sequenced, and tight co-correlation was observed between alpha and beta sequence abundances in each sample. The authors' pipeline ran thus. Decombinator V4 was used to perform V gene, J gene and CDR3 annotation of TCR sequences. Expanded TCRs were defined as changing significantly between any two time points under a Poisson model with p below 0.0001. TCR abundances were normalised to the total number of TCRs sequenced per sample and were expressed as counts per million. MAIT TCRs were defined by TRAV1-2 paired with TRAJ12, TRAJ20 or TRAJ33, and iNKT TCRs by TRAV10 paired with TRAJ18. VDJdb, accessed 1 November 2021, was searched for CMV, EBV and SARS-CoV-2 annotated TCRs, excluding TCRs annotated for multiple antigens. TCRdb reanalyzed the raw reads on its own, using fastp at Q25 for trimming and MiXCR for clone calling, and kept in-frame beta chains. Every distinct CDR3 protein forms one entry, paired with its most common genes and DNA. TCRdb assigned the V and J calls; the authors' analysis was not used. Present in this sample are 29,000 or so distinct CDR3 sequences, roughly a tenth of which were seen just once. The ten largest clones take up roughly an eighth of the sample.

Paper-wide results and their limitations: VDJdb matching was skewed toward anti-spike CD8 responses and likely underestimated virus-specific expansions by missing private and CD4 specificities.

In this chain, TRBV20-1 is recombined with TRBJ2-1; D gene: possibly TRBD1, on 5 matching bases. The sequenced material came from whole blood. This sequence was found in an adult who was a healthcare worker with PCR-confirmed SARS-CoV-2 infection or an uninfected control (not recorded which). The DNA sequence follows: TGCAGTGCTAGAGATTTCCGCCAGGGTGCCTACAATGAGCAGTTCTTC. Its translation is CSARDFRQGAYNEQFF.